This TCR beta chain is from a study of cytomegalovirus exposure and HLA in healthy donors. As regards this clone: Its antigen remains unknown.

Germline V gene data show CDR1 as LGHNA and CDR2 as YSLEER. The ends were cut back, 0 bases at V and 6 bases at J, with 17 bases in the middle. The CDR3 is 16 residues long. PCR amplification relied on 60 Vbeta primers (plus 13 Jbeta primers). Profiling relied on immunoSEQ multiplex PCR, and the TCRdb table lists in-frame clones only, not all of them. The specimen's table records around 55,000 clones. Study findings and constraints: In a later analysis, a genetic analysis reported fewer productive-TCR N-insertions in an Asian-associated ancestry cluster than the cohort average.

This rearrangement joins TRBV4-3 to TRBJ1-1, with a weak D call TRBD1 (5 bases). This TCR came from a man in his fifties in good health and CMV-seropositive. The sequenced sample consisted of PBMCs. The CDR3 loop reads CASSQDGGGSSAEAFF. In DNA, the CDR3 is TGCGCCAGCAGCCAAGATGGGGGGGGGTCGAGCGCTGAAGCTTTCTTT.